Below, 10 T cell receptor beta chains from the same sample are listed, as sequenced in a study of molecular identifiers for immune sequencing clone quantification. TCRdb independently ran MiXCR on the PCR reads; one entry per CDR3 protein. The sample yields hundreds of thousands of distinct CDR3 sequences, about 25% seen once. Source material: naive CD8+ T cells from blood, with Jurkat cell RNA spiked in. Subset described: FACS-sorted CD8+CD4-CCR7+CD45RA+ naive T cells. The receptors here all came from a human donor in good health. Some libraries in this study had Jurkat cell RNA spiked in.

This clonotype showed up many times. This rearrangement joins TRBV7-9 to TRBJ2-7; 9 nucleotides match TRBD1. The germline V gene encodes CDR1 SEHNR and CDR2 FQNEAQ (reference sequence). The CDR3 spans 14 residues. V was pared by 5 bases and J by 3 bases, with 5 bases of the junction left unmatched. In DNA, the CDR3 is TGTGCCAGCAGCCTTCTGACAGGGGGCTACGAGCAGTACTTC. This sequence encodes CASSLLTGGYEQYF.

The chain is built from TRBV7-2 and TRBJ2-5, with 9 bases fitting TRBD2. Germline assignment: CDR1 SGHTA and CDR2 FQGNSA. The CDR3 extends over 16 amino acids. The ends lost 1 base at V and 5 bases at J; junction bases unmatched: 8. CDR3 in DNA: TGTGCCAGCAGCTTAGTAGGACTAGCGCTCAGGGAGACCCAGTACTTC. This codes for CASSLVGLALRETQYF.

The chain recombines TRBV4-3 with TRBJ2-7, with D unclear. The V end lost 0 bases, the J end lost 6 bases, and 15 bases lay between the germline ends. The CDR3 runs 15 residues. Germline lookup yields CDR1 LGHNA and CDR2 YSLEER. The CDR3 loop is CASSQETAIQGEQYF. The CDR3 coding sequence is TGCGCCAGCAGCCAAGAGACCGCTATTCAAGGCGAGCAGTACTTC.

CDR3 protein: CASSQDGSGTPRGIQYF. The DNA for the CDR3 is TGCGCCAGCAGCCAGGACGGTAGCGGGACCCCTCGCGGCATTCAGTACTTC. This rearrangement joins TRBV4-1 to TRBJ2-4; 8 positions match TRBD2. Germline V lookup: CDR1 MGHRA, CDR2 YSYEKL. The CDR3 consists of 17 residues. V gave up 3 bases and J gave up 9 bases; unmatched junction bases: 16.

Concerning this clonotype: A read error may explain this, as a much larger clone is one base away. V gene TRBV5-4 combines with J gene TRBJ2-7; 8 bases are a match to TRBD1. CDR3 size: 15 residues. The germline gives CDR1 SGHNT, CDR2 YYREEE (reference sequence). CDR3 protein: CAGSPAGGPTYEQYF. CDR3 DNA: TGTGCCGGCAGCCCGGCAGGGGGCCCAACCTACGAGCAGTACTTC. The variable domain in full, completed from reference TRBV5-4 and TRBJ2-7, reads ETGVTQSPTHLIKTRGQQVTLRCSSQSGHNTVSWYQQALGQGPQFIFQYYREEENGRGNFPPRFSGLQFPNYSSELNVNALELDDSALYLCAGSPAGGPTYEQYFGPGTRLTVT.

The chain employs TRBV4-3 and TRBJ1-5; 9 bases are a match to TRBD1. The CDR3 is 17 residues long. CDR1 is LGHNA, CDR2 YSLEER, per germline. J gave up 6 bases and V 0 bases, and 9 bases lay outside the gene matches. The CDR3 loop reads CASSQDSGGTGSQPQHF. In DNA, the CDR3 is TGCGCCAGCAGCCAAGACTCCGGCGGGACAGGGTCTCAGCCCCAGCATTTT.

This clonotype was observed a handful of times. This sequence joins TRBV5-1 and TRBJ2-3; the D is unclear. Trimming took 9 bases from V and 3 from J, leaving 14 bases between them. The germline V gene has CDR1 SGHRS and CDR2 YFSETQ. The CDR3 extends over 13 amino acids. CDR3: CATRWGETDTQYF. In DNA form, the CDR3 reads TGCGCCACCCGTTGGGGTGAGACAGATACGCAGTATTTT.

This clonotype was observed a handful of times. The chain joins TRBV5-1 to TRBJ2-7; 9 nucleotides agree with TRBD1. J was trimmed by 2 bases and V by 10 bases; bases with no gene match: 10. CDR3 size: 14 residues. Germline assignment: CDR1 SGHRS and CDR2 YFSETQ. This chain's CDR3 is CAGSRDRATYEQYF. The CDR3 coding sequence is TGCGCCGGTTCGCGGGACAGGGCAACCTACGAGCAGTACTTC.

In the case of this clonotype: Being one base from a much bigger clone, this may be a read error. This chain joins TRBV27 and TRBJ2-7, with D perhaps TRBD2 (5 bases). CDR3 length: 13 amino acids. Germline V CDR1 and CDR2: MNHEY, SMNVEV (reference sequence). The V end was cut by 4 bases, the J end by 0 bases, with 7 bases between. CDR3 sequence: CASSSSSSYEQYF. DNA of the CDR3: TGTGCCAGCAGTTCTAGCAGCTCCTACGAGCAGTACTTC.

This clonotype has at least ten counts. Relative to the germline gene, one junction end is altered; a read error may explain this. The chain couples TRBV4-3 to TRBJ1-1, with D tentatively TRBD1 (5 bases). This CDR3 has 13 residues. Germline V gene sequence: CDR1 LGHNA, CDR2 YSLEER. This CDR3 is CASSQDRGTEAFF. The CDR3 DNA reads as TGTGCCAGCAGCCAAGATCGGGGGACTGAAGCTTTCTTT.